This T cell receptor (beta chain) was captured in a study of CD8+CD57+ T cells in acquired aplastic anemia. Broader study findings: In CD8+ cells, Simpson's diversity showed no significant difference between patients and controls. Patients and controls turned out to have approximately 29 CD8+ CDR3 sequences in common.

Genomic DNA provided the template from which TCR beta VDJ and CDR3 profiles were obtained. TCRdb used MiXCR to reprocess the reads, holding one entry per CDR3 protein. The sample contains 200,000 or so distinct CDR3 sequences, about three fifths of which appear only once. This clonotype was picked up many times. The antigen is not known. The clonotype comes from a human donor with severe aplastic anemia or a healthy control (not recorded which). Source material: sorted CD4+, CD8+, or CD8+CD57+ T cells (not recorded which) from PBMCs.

The CDR3 spells CASSLDGAGDEQYF. The CDR3, as DNA: TGTGCCAGTAGCTTGGACGGGGCCGGAGACGAGCAGTACTTC. The chain recombines TRBV9 with TRBJ2-7; the D gene could be TRBD1 or TRBD2 (5 bases each). This CDR3 is 14 amino acids long. Germline V gene lookup returns CDR1 SGDLS and CDR2 YYNGEE. Between the trimmed V and J ends, which lost 8 bases and 5 bases, there was a span of 20 bases.